This T cell receptor beta chain appears in the sequencing data of a study of cytomegalovirus exposure and HLA in healthy donors. Study as a whole: Roughly 179 million T cells yielded about 120 million unique TCR beta sequences, as an earlier analysis found. Study-level points and caveats: The presence/absence work took it that sequencing depth was about the same across donors. Researchers catalogued roughly 170 TCR beta chains as cytomegalovirus-associated.

This PCR relied on a set of 60 Vbeta primers and 13 Jbeta primers. The protocol was immunoSEQ multiplex PCR, while the TCRdb copy is restricted to in-frame clones and leaves out a portion. The table lists about 200,000 clones, roughly three quarters of them singletons. This clone has at least ten counts. As yet, its antigen is unknown. CDR1 SGHTS and CDR2 YDEGEE come from the germline V gene. The CDR3 covers 13 residues. Trimming took 2 bases from V and 3 from J, leaving 8 bases between them. The sequenced sample consisted of PBMCs. The chain carries TRBV5-8 and TRBJ1-2; D possibly corresponds to TRBD1 (5 bases). This sequence originates from a woman aged 45-59 years in good health and CMV-seronegative. The CDR3 loop reads CASSLGDYYGYTF. Written as DNA, the CDR3 is TGTGCCAGCAGCTTAGGGGATTACTATGGCTACACCTTC.